This T cell receptor (beta chain) was profiled in a study of blood T cell repertoires in COVID-19. The CDR3 runs 15 residues. Germline values: CDR1 MNHEY, CDR2 SMNVEV (reference sequence). With 1 base clipped from V and 3 bases from J, the junction kept 2 bases outside the gene matches. Clones were sequenced by immunoSEQ multiplex PCR, and TCRdb holds only the in-frame ones, with some missing. This table holds over 120,000 clones, roughly 79% found once. The source is a woman aged 45-60 years who had recovered from COVID-19. Material for sequencing was PBMCs or T cells enriched from blood (not recorded which). The rearrangement uses TRBV27 and TRBJ2-3, with TRBD2 matching 9 bases. The CDR3, as DNA: TGTGCCAGCAGTTTATTGCGGGAGGGTACAGATACGCAGTATTTT. Translation: CASSLLREGTDTQYF.